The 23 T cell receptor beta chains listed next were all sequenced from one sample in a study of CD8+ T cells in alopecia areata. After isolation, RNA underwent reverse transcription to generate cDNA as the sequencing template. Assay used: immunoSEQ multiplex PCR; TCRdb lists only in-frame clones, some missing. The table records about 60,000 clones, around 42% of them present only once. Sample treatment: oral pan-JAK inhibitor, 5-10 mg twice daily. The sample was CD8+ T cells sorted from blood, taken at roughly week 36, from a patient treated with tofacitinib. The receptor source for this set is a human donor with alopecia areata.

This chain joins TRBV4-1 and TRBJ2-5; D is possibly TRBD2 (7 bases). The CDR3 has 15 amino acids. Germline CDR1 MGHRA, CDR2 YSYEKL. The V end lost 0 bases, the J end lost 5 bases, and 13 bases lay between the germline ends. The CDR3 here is CASSQDFGGPETQYF. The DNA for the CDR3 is TGCGCCAGCAGCCAAGATTTCGGGGGGCCGGAGACCCAGTACTTC.

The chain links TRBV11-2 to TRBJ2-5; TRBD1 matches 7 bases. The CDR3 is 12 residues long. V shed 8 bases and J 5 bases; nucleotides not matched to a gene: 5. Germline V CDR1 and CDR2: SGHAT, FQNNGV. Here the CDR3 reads CASSDRAETQYF. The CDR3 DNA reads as TGTGCCAGCTCCGACAGGGCGGAGACCCAGTACTTC.

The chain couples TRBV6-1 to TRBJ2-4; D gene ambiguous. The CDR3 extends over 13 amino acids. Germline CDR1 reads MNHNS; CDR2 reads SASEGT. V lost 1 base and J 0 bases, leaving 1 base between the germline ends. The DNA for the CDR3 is TGTGCCAGCAGTGAAGAAGCCAAAAACATTCAGTACTTC. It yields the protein CASSEEAKNIQYF.

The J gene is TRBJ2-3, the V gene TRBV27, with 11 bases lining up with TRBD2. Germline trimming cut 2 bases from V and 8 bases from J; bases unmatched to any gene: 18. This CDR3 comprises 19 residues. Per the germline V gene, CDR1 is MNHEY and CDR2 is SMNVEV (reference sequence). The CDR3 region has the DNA TGTGCCAGCAGTTTAGAGAATAGCGGGAGGGCCGAGTCGGGAGGTACGCAGTATTTT. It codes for CASSLENSGRAESGGTQYF.

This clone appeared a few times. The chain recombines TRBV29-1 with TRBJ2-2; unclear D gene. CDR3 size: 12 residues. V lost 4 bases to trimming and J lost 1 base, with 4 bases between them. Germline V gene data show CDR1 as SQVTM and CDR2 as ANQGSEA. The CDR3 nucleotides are TGCAGCGTTGTGAGGAACACCGGGGAGCTGTTTTTT. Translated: CSVVRNTGELFF.

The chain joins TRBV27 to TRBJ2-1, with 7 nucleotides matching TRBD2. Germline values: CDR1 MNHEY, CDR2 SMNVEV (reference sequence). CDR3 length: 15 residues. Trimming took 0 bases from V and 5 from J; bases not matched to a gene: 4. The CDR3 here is CASSLSVGGDNEQFF. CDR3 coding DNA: TGTGCCAGCAGTTTATCAGTGGGAGGGGACAATGAGCAGTTCTTC.

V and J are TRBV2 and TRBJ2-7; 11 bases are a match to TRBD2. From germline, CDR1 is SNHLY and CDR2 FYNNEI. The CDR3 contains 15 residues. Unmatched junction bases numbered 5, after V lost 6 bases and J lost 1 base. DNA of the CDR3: TGTGCCAGCAGGACAACTAGCGGGAGATCCTACGAGCAGTACTTC. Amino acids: CASRTTSGRSYEQYF. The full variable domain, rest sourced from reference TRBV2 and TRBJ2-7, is EPEVTQTPSHQVTQMGQEVILRCVPISNHLYFYWYRQILGQKVEFLVSFYNNEISEKSEIFDDQFSVERPDGSNFTLKIRSTKLEDSAMYFCASRTTSGRSYEQYFGPGTRLTVT.

CDR3 protein: CASSPLAGLTDTQYF. The CDR3, as DNA: TGTGCCAGCAGTCCACTAGCGGGACTCACAGATACGCAGTATTTT. The chain links TRBV27 to TRBJ2-3; 10 positions agree with TRBD2. Germline V gives CDR1 MNHEY, CDR2 SMNVEV (reference sequence). There are 15 residues in the CDR3. Germline trimming cut 5 bases from V and 2 bases from J; bases unmatched to any gene: 4.

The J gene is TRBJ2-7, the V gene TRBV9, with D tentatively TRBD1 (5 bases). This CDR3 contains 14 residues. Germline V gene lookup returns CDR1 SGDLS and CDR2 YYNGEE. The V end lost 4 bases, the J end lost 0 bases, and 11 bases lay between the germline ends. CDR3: CASSPHDSSYEQYF. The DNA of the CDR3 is TGTGCCAGCAGCCCCCACGACAGCTCCTACGAGCAGTACTTC.

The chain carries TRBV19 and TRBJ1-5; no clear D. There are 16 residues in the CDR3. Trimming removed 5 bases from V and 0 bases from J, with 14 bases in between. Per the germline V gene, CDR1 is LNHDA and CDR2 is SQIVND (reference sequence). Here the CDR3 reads CASSGVETLSNQPQHF. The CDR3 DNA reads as TGTGCCAGTAGTGGCGTGGAGACCCTTAGCAATCAGCCCCAGCATTTT.

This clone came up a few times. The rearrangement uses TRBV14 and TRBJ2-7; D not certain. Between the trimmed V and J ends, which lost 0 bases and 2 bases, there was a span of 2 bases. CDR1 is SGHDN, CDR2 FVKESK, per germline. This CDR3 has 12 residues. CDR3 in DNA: TGTGCCAGCAGCCAAGATACCTACGAGCAGTACTTC. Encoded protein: CASSQDTYEQYF.

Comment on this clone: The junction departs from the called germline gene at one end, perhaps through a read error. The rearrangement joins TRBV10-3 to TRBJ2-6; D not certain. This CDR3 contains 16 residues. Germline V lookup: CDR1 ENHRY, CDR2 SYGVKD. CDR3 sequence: CASSYPLGSGANVLTF. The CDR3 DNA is TGTGCCAGCAGTTACCCGCTGGGCTCTGGGGCCAACGTCCTGACTTTC.

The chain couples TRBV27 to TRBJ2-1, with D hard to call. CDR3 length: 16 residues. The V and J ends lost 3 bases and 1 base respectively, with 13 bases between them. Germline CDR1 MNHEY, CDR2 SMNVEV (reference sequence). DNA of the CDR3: TGTGCCAGCAGTTTCACCAAGGTTGTGTCCTACAATGAGCAGTTCTTC. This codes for CASSFTKVVSYNEQFF.

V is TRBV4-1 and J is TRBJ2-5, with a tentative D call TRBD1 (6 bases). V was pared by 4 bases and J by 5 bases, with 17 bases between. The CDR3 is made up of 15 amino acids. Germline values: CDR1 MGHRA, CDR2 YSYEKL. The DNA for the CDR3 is TGCGCCAGCAGCCGTAACAGGGAGTCCCGGGAGACCCAGTACTTC. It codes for CASSRNRESRETQYF.

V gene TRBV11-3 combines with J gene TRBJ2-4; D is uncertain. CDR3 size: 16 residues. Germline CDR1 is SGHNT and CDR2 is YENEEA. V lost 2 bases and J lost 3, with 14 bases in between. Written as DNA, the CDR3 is TGTGCCAGCAGCTTAAGAGATGGGGAAGGCAAAAACATTCAGTACTTC. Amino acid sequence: CASSLRDGEGKNIQYF.

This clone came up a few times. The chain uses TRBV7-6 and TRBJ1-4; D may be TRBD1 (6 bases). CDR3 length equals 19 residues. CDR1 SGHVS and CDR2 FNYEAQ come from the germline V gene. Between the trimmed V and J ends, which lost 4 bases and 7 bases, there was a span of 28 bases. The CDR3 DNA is TGTGCCAGCAGCTCGTACTTAGCCGGGACACCCAGCCGAACTGAAAAACTGTTTTTT. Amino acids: CASSSYLAGTPSRTEKLFF.

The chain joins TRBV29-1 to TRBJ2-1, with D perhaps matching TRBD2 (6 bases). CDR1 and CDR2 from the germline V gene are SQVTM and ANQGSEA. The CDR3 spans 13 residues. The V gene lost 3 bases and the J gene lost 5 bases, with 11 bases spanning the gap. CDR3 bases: TGCAGCGTTGAGTCTAGCGCCGACAATGAGCAGTTCTTC. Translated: CSVESSADNEQFF.

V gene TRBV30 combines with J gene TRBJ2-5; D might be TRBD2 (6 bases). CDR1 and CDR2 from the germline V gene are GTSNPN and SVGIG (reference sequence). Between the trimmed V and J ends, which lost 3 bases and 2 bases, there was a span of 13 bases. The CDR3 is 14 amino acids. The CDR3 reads CAWSDTGLQETQYF. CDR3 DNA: TGTGCCTGGAGCGACACGGGACTTCAAGAGACCCAGTACTTC.

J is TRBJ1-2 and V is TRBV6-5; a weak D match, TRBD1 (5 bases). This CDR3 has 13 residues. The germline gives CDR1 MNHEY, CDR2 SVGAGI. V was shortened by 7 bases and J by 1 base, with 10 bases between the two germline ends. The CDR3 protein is CASTPGVNYGYTF. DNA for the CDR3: TGTGCCAGCACCCCGGGGGTTAACTATGGCTACACCTTC.

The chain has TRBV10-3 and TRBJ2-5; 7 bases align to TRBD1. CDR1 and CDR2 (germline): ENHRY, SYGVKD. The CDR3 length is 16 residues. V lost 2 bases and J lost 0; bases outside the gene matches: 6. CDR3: CAISEGTEVYQETQYF. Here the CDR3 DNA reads TGTGCCATCAGTGAGGGGACAGAAGTGTACCAAGAGACCCAGTACTTC.

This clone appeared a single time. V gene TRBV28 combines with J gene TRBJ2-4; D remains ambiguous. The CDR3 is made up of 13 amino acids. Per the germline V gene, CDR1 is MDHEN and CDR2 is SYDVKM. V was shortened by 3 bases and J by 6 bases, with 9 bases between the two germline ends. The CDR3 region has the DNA TGTGCCAGCAGTTTGGGGATCTTAAACATTCAGTACTTC. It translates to CASSLGILNIQYF.

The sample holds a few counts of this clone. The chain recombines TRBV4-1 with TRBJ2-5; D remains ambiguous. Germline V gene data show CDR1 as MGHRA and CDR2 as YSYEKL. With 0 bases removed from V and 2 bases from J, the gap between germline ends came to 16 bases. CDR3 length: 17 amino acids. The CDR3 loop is CASSQDWRNSGQETQYF. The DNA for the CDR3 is TGCGCCAGCAGCCAAGATTGGAGAAATTCCGGACAAGAGACCCAGTACTTC.

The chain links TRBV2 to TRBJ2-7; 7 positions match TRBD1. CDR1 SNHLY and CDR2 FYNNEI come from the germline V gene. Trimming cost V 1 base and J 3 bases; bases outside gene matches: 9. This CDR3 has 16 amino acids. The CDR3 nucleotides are TGTGCCAGCAGTGAAGTCATCCGGGACAGAAGCTACGAGCAGTACTTC. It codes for CASSEVIRDRSYEQYF.